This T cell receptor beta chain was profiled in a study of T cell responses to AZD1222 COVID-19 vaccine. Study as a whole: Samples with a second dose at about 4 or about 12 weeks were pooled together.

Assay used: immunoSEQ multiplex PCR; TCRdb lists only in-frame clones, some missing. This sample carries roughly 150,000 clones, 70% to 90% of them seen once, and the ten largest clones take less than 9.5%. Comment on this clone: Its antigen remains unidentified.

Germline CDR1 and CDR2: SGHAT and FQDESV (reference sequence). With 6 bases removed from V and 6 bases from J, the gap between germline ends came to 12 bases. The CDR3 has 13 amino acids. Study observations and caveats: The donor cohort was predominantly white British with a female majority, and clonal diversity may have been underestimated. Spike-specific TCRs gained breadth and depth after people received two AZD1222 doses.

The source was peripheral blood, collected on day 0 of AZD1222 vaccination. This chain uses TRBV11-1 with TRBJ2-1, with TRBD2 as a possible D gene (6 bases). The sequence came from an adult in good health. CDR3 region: CASRFSGTNEQFF. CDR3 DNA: TGTGCCAGCAGGTTTAGCGGAACCAATGAGCAGTTCTTC.